The 14 T cell receptor beta chains below all came from one sample that was sequenced in a study of blood T cell repertoires in COVID-19. Using immunoSEQ multiplex PCR, the repertoire was profiled, and TCRdb retains in-frame clones only, with some absent. Of roughly 360,000 clones in the sample, 88% were seen once. Sequencing was performed on PBMCs or T cells enriched from blood (not recorded which). Every receptor here comes from a woman aged 30 to 39 with acute COVID-19.

V usage is TRBV11-3 and J usage is TRBJ2-2; TRBD1 agrees at 7 bases. With V trimmed by 4 bases and J by 3 bases, 2 bases remained unmatched. The CDR3 contains 14 residues. CDR1 is SGHNT and CDR2 is YENEEA in the germline V gene. The DNA for the CDR3 is TGTGCCAGCAGCTCAGGGGGTCACACCGGGGAGCTGTTTTTT. Translation: CASSSGGHTGELFF. The full variable domain, its missing parts supplied by reference TRBV11-3 and TRBJ2-2, is EAGVVQSPRYKIIEKKQPVAFWCNPISGHNTLYWYLQNLGQGPELLIRYENEEAVDDSQLPKDRFSAERLKGVDSTLKIQPAELGDSAVYLCASSSGGHTGELFFGEGSRLTVL.

The chain couples TRBV7-8 to TRBJ2-2; perhaps TRBD1 as D (6 bases). V lost 5 bases, J lost 6 bases, and 25 bases lay in between. This CDR3 has 18 residues. CDR1 is SGHVS, CDR2 FQNEAQ, per germline. CDR3 protein: CASSHQWGAGVNSGELFF. CDR3 sequence (DNA): TGTGCCAGCAGCCACCAGTGGGGCGCAGGGGTTAATTCCGGGGAGCTGTTTTTT.

The chain couples TRBV6-5 to TRBJ1-4, with a weak D call TRBD1 (5 bases). The CDR3 contains 14 residues. The V gene's germline CDR1 is MNHEY and CDR2 SVGAGI. Trimming took off 6 bases at V and 8 bases at J, with 16 bases between the two ends. The CDR3 bases are TGTGCCAGCAGCAACCGGGACGGGGGGGAAAAACTGTTTTTT. Its translation is CASSNRDGGEKLFF.

The V and J genes are TRBV11-2 and TRBJ2-7, with TRBD2 identical over 9 bases. The germline V gene has CDR1 SGHAT and CDR2 FQNNGV. V shed 4 bases, J shed 9 bases, and the junction held 19 bases outside the gene matches. There are 17 residues in the CDR3. In nucleotides, the CDR3 is TGTGCCAGCAGCTCTAAGCTAGCGGGAAGCCCACCTCTCCTGCAGTACTTC. Its translation is CASSSKLAGSPPLLQYF.

The rearrangement links TRBV3-1 (or the pseudogene TRBV3-2) to TRBJ2-1; 8 bases map to TRBD2. Germline-derived CDR1 and CDR2 are LGHDT and YNNKEL (reference sequence). V trimming: 3 bases; J trimming: 3 bases; junction bases outside the gene matches: 13. CDR3 size: 18 residues. Here the CDR3 DNA reads TGTGCCAGCAGCCACTTCCCTAGCGGGTTATCGTTCTACAATGAGCAGTTCTTC. It yields the protein CASSHFPSGLSFYNEQFF.

This sequence joins TRBV19 and TRBJ2-1, with a possible D match to TRBD1 (5 bases). Trimming pared 8 bases from V and 4 bases from J, leaving 12 bases between. CDR1 and CDR2 (germline): LNHDA, SQIVND (reference sequence). The length of the CDR3 is 13 residues. The chain's CDR3 is CASQGRVYNEQFF. CDR3 DNA: TGTGCCAGTCAGGGTCGGGTTTACAATGAGCAGTTCTTC. Looking up the rest from reference TRBV19 and TRBJ2-1 gives the full variable domain: DGGITQSPKYLFRKEGQNVTLSCEQNLNHDAMYWYRQDPGQGLRLIYYSQIVNDFQKGDIAEGYSVSREKKESFPLTVTSAQKNPTAFYLCASQGRVYNEQFFGPGTRLTVL.

This clone showed up just once. V gene TRBV21-1 combines with J gene TRBJ1-3; the table's D call, TRBD1, has no DNA check behind it. TRBV21-1 has pseudogene status. The CDR3 spans 16 residues. In DNA, the CDR3 is TGTGCCAGCAGCAATTTTACAGGGTGGCCTGGAAACACCATATATTTT. Its translation is CASSNFTGWPGNTIYF.

V is TRBV7-3 and J is TRBJ1-1; possible D gene TRBD1, 5 bases. The CDR3 is 13 amino acids. V was shortened by 5 bases and J by 5 bases, with 12 bases between the two germline ends. Germline V gene lookup returns CDR1 SGHTA and CDR2 FQGTGA. This CDR3 reads CASSPDSGTEAFF. The CDR3 DNA reads as TGTGCCAGCAGCCCAGACAGTGGGACTGAAGCTTTCTTT.

V gene TRBV27 combines with J gene TRBJ2-1, with 9 bases fitting TRBD1. Per germline, CDR1 MNHEY and CDR2 SMNVEV (reference sequence). V lost 5 bases to trimming and J lost 0 bases; unmatched junction nucleotides: 8. The length of the CDR3 is 17 residues. CDR3 sequence: CASSLTNRGPSYNEQFF. In DNA, the CDR3 is TGTGCCAGCAGTCTCACGAACAGGGGGCCCTCCTACAATGAGCAGTTCTTC.

The chain combines TRBV12-5 with TRBJ2-1; maybe TRBD1 (6 bases). The CDR3 has 15 residues. The V end was cut by 7 bases, the J end by 4 bases, with 17 bases between. The germline CDR1 and CDR2 sequences are LGHNT and FRNRAP. For the CDR3, the DNA is TGTGCTAGTGCCCGAGCGACAGGCGAGTACAATGAGCAGTTCTTC. Translated, it gives CASARATGEYNEQFF.

In its sample, this clone was seen once. The chain is built from TRBV18 and TRBJ1-5; TRBD1 might be the D (6 bases). CDR1 and CDR2 from the germline V gene are KGHSH and LQKENI. The CDR3 has 15 residues. Trimming took off 2 bases at V and 0 bases at J, with 8 bases between the two ends. CDR3 amino acids: CASSPDRPSNQPQHF. The CDR3 DNA is TGTGCCAGCTCACCAGACAGGCCTAGCAATCAGCCCCAGCATTTT.

This chain links TRBV9 with TRBJ1-1; D is perhaps TRBD1 (5 bases). The germline V and J ends were trimmed by 0 bases and 8 bases, with 11 bases remaining between them. Germline V gives CDR1 SGDLS, CDR2 YYNGEE. The CDR3 runs to 13 residues. The CDR3 loop is CASSVDGGEEAFF. The CDR3 region has the DNA TGTGCCAGCAGCGTAGATGGAGGGGAGGAAGCTTTCTTT.

The gene calls are TRBV6-5 and TRBJ2-2; TRBD1 matches at 7 bases. This CDR3 is 15 amino acids long. Germline V gene data show CDR1 as MNHEY and CDR2 as SVGAGI. The ends lost 7 bases at V and 1 base at J; junction bases unmatched: 6. CDR3 nucleotide sequence: TGTGCCAGCAATAAGGGACAGCGGAACACCGGGGAGCTGTTTTTT. Translated: CASNKGQRNTGELFF.

This chain connects TRBV6-2 or TRBV6-3 to TRBJ1-4; tentative D call: TRBD1 (5 bases). CDR3 size: 16 residues. The V end lost 2 bases, the J end lost 0 bases, and 10 bases lay between the germline ends. In germline, CDR1 is MNHEY, CDR2 SVGEGT. The CDR3 nucleotides are TGTGCCAGCAGTTACGGGGGGGGAGCAACTAATGAAAAACTGTTTTTT. Its translation: CASSYGGGATNEKLFF.